This entry lists 27 T cell receptor beta chains sequenced from one sample in a study of blood T cell repertoires in COVID-19. Assay: immunoSEQ multiplex PCR; the TCRdb copy retains only in-frame clones and omits some. The sample shows about 200,000 clones, approximately 80% of them seen only once. Sequencing was carried out using peripheral blood. All receptors come from a man aged 35 to 55 with acute or convalescent COVID-19.

The chain recombines TRBV4-1 with TRBJ2-7; 9 bases map to TRBD2. The CDR3 length is 15 residues. V was pared by 1 base and J by 4 bases, with 5 bases of the junction left unmatched. In germline, CDR1 is MGHRA, CDR2 YSYEKL. The CDR3 here is CASSQVVAGAYEQYF. The CDR3 DNA sequence: TGCGCCAGCAGCCAAGTGGTAGCGGGGGCATACGAGCAGTACTTC.

The V call is TRBV7-2, the J call TRBJ1-2; D is undetermined. Germline V gene sequence: CDR1 SGHTA, CDR2 FQGNSA. The CDR3 length is 12 residues. V shed 1 base and J shed 9 bases, with 9 bases lying between them. The CDR3 DNA is TGTGCCAGCAGCTTAGTCCGTCAGAGCTACACCTTC. Translated: CASSLVRQSYTF. Combining the CDR3 with reference TRBV7-2 and TRBJ1-2 gives the whole variable domain GAGVSQSPSNKVTEKGKDVELRCDPISGHTALYWYRQSLGQGLEFLIYFQGNSAPDKSGLPSDRFSAERTGGSVSTLTIQRTQQEDSAVYLCASSLVRQSYTFGSGTRLTVV.

The rearrangement joins TRBV11-3 to TRBJ1-1; D unclear. The CDR3 is 12 amino acids. Trimming pared 5 bases from V and 1 base from J, leaving 5 bases between. Germline V CDR1 and CDR2: SGHNT, YENEEA. The CDR3: CASSLRNTEAFF. The DNA of the CDR3 is TGTGCCAGCAGCCTCAGGAACACTGAAGCTTTCTTT.

The genes are TRBV15 and TRBJ2-7, with 9 bases fitting TRBD2. In germline, CDR1 is LNHNV, CDR2 YYDKDF (reference sequence). V dropped 5 bases and J dropped 4; count of bases not matched to a gene: 9. The CDR3 is made up of 15 amino acids. The CDR3 region has the DNA TGTGCCACCAGCCCTGATAGCGGGAGTACGTACGAGCAGTACTTC. Its translation is CATSPDSGSTYEQYF.

The chain is built from TRBV19 and TRBJ2-1; 10 bases fit TRBD2. CDR1 LNHDA and CDR2 SQIVND come from the germline V gene (reference sequence). With 4 bases clipped from V and 13 bases from J, the junction kept 4 bases outside the gene matches. CDR3 length: 12 residues. This CDR3 is CASSRAGGAQFF. In DNA, the CDR3 is TGTGCCAGTAGTAGAGCGGGAGGGGCCCAGTTCTTC.

This chain joins TRBV4-3 and TRBJ1-1; tentative D call: TRBD1 (5 bases). V gave up 1 base and J gave up 12 bases, with 15 bases separating them. Germline loops: CDR1 LGHNA, CDR2 YSLEER. The CDR3 has 13 amino acids. This chain's CDR3 is CASSQGEGVVTFF. DNA of the CDR3: TGCGCCAGCAGCCAAGGGGAAGGGGTGGTGACTTTCTTT.

The J gene is TRBJ1-2, the V gene TRBV28; D unresolved. CDR3 length: 15 residues. Looked up from germline, CDR1 is MDHEN and CDR2 is SYDVKM. Deletions cut 4 bases from V and 3 bases from J, with 15 bases between. This CDR3 is CASSSHPDIHYGYTF. The DNA of the CDR3 is TGTGCCAGCAGTTCCCACCCCGACATCCACTATGGCTACACCTTC.

V gene TRBV10-1 combines with J gene TRBJ2-1, with 14 bases aligning to TRBD2. Germline V gene lookup returns CDR1 WNHNN and CDR2 SYGVQD (reference sequence). The CDR3 has 18 residues. Unmatched junction bases numbered 8, after V lost 3 bases and J lost 4 bases. The CDR3, as DNA: TGCGCCAGCAGTGACCCTGGGACTAGCGGGAGTGGGTACAATGAGCAGTTCTTC. Its protein is CASSDPGTSGSGYNEQFF.

V and J are TRBV4-2 and TRBJ1-2; 7 positions agree with TRBD1. Germline CDR1 and CDR2: LGHNA and YNFKEQ. V dropped 0 bases and J dropped 3; count of bases not matched to a gene: 10. The CDR3 has 17 residues. CDR3 in amino acids: CASSQDFQGQYHYGYTF. DNA of the CDR3: TGTGCCAGCAGCCAAGATTTCCAGGGACAGTATCACTATGGCTACACCTTC.

This clone was counted only a few times. V gene TRBV9 combines with J gene TRBJ1-2; the match to TRBD1 covers 9 bases. The CDR3 runs 14 residues. Germline V gene lookup returns CDR1 SGDLS and CDR2 YYNGEE. V shed 3 bases and J 7 bases; nucleotides not matched to a gene: 7. In DNA form, the CDR3 reads TGTGCCAGCAGCGCGGAACAGGGGGCGCTTGGCTACACCTTC. This encodes CASSAEQGALGYTF.

The chain couples TRBV12-3 or TRBV12-4 to TRBJ2-7, with TRBD1 matching over 7 bases. This CDR3 comprises 13 residues. Trimming took 2 bases from V and 5 from J; bases not matched to a gene: 3. The CDR3 is CASSLMTGNEQYF. The CDR3 region has the DNA TGTGCCAGCAGTTTAATGACAGGGAACGAGCAGTACTTC.

This clone occurred once. The chain has TRBV12-5 and TRBJ2-7, with TRBD1 as a possible D gene (6 bases). The V end lost 6 bases, the J end lost 7 bases, and 16 bases lay between the germline ends. Looked up from germline, CDR1 is LGHNT and CDR2 is FRNRAP. CDR3 length equals 13 residues. The CDR3 DNA reads as TGTGCTAGTGGAACTCGGACAGCGGATGAGCAGTACTTC. Amino acid sequence: CASGTRTADEQYF. The variable domain in full, completed from reference TRBV12-5 and TRBJ2-7, reads DARVTQTPRHKVTEMGQEVTMRCQPILGHNTVFWYRQTMMQGLELLAYFRNRAPLDDSGMPKDRFSAEMPDATLATLKIQPSEPRDSAVYFCASGTRTADEQYFGPGTRLTVT.

The CDR3 sequence: CASSSTGLNGYTF. The CDR3 DNA reads as TGCGCCAGCTCCTCGACAGGGCTAAATGGCTACACCTTC. J is TRBJ1-2 and V is TRBV23-1, with 7 bases fitting TRBD1. TRBV23-1 is sorted into the ORF group, with uncertain function. The CDR3 runs to 13 residues. The junction had 9 bases not matched to a gene; V was cut back by 8 bases and J by 6 bases.

The chain joins TRBV15 to TRBJ1-2; D is ambiguous. Germline V gene data show CDR1 as LNHNV and CDR2 as YYDKDF (reference sequence). This CDR3 is built from 14 residues. Between the trimmed V and J ends, which lost 0 bases and 4 bases, there was a span of 9 bases. This CDR3 reads CATSRDEGGYGYTF. The DNA of the CDR3 is TGTGCCACCAGCAGAGATGAGGGTGGCTATGGCTACACCTTC.

This clone has a single count. The CDR3 coding sequence is TGTGCCAGCAGCCGGGACAGGGGATCCTACGAGCAGTACTTC. It encodes CASSRDRGSYEQYF. J is TRBJ2-7 and V is TRBV5-6; 10 nucleotides align to TRBD1. Germline V gives CDR1 SGHDT, CDR2 YYEEEE. The V segment lost 4 bases and the J segment 1 base; nucleotides outside the gene matches: 2. The CDR3 totals 14 residues.

This clone occurred a few times. The chain joins TRBV5-1 to TRBJ2-2; no reliable D call. Germline-derived CDR1 and CDR2 are SGHRS and YFSETQ. This CDR3 region has 15 residues. The V end lost 4 bases, the J end lost 1 base, and 11 bases lay between the germline ends. CDR3 DNA: TGCGCCAGCAGCCCCGACACTCGGAACACCGGGGAGCTGTTTTTT. Translation gives CASSPDTRNTGELFF.

The chain has TRBV2 and TRBJ2-3; TRBD2 matches 9 bases. V dropped 8 bases and J dropped 3; count of bases not matched to a gene: 9. Germline V lookup: CDR1 SNHLY, CDR2 FYNNEI. CDR3 size: 15 residues. The CDR3 DNA follows: TGTGCCAGCCTAGCTAGCGGGGTAAGGACAGATACGCAGTATTTT. It specifies CASLASGVRTDTQYF. Full variable domain (remainder filled in from reference TRBV2 and TRBJ2-3): EPEVTQTPSHQVTQMGQEVILRCVPISNHLYFYWYRQILGQKVEFLVSFYNNEISEKSEIFDDQFSVERPDGSNFTLKIRSTKLEDSAMYFCASLASGVRTDTQYFGPGTRLTVL.

The chain uses TRBV29-1 and TRBJ2-3; perhaps TRBD2 as D (5 bases). The CDR3 is 14 residues long. Germline V gene lookup returns CDR1 SQVTM and CDR2 ANQGSEA. V was cut by 8 bases and J by 0 bases, with 15 bases left in between. This CDR3 reads CSSPAESSTDTQYF. The CDR3 nucleotides read TGCAGCTCGCCAGCGGAATCTAGCACAGATACGCAGTATTTT.

Concerning this clone: One junction end disagrees with the germline gene, perhaps due to a read error. The V gene is TRBV15, the J gene TRBJ1-1, with unresolved D. The CDR3 runs to 12 residues. CDR1 and CDR2 (germline): LNHNV, YYDKDF (reference sequence). In DNA, the CDR3 is TGTGCCACCAGCAGGGAGCACCGTTCCTCCCTCTTT. Its translation is CATSREHRSSLF.

The chain employs TRBV7-2 and TRBJ1-2; tentatively, D is TRBD1 (6 bases). Germline values: CDR1 SGHTA, CDR2 FQGNSA. With 0 bases removed from V and 2 bases from J, the gap between germline ends came to 7 bases. The CDR3 totals 14 residues. CDR3 bases: TGTGCCAGCAGCTTAGCTGGGGGCAACTATGGCTACACCTTC. Amino acids: CASSLAGGNYGYTF. Full variable domain (remainder filled in from reference TRBV7-2 and TRBJ1-2): GAGVSQSPSNKVTEKGKDVELRCDPISGHTALYWYRQSLGQGLEFLIYFQGNSAPDKSGLPSDRFSAERTGGSVSTLTIQRTQQEDSAVYLCASSLAGGNYGYTFGSGTRLTVV.

The rearrangement joins TRBV5-1 to TRBJ2-2; D not certain. This CDR3 contains 16 residues. Germline V CDR1 and CDR2: SGHRS, YFSETQ. Trimming shortened V by 0 bases and J by 2 bases, and 11 bases separated the two germline ends. CDR3 bases: TGCGCCAGCAGCTTGGGGGCGCTGTTAAACACCGGGGAGCTGTTTTTT. It translates to CASSLGALLNTGELFF.

The chain has TRBV10-3 and TRBJ1-2; TRBD1 is a possible D gene (6 bases). Germline assignment: CDR1 ENHRY and CDR2 SYGVKD. The CDR3 length is 13 residues. V lost 9 bases to trimming and J lost 4 bases, with 15 bases between them. The CDR3 loop reads CAMGTGSVYGYTF. The CDR3 DNA reads as TGTGCCATGGGAACAGGGTCCGTCTATGGCTACACCTTC.

The chain uses TRBV19 and TRBJ1-2; maybe TRBD1 (5 bases). The CDR3 totals 13 residues. Germline V lookup: CDR1 LNHDA, CDR2 SQIVND (reference sequence). V was cut by 6 bases and J by 2 bases, with 10 bases left in between. CDR3: CASSAQVNYGYTF. CDR3 DNA: TGTGCCAGTAGCGCACAGGTGAACTATGGCTACACCTTC.

The V gene is TRBV19, the J gene TRBJ1-5; 7 bases are a match to TRBD1. V lost 6 bases to trimming and J lost 1 base; unmatched junction nucleotides: 6. CDR3 length: 15 amino acids. Germline CDR1 is LNHDA and CDR2 is SQIVND (reference sequence). As DNA, the CDR3 is TGTGCCAGTAGCGACACAGGGGCGAGCAATCAGCCCCAGCATTTT. Its translation is CASSDTGASNQPQHF.

The CDR3 nucleotides are TGTGCCAGCAGCACTAGGGCCTATAATTCACCCCTCCACTTT. Translated: CASSTRAYNSPLHF. The chain combines TRBV9 with TRBJ1-6; D gene ambiguous. This CDR3 has 14 amino acids. Germline loops: CDR1 SGDLS, CDR2 YYNGEE. Trimming shortened V by 4 bases and J by 2 bases, and 7 bases separated the two germline ends. Full variable domain (outside the CDR3, taken from reference TRBV9 and TRBJ1-6): DSGVTQTPKHLITATGQRVTLRCSPRSGDLSVYWYQQSLDQGLQFLIQYYNGEERAKGNILERFSAQQFPDLHSELNLSSLELGDSALYFCASSTRAYNSPLHFGNGTRLTVT.

V is TRBV28 and J is TRBJ2-1, with 7 bases that match TRBD1. V was pared by 6 bases and J by 5 bases, with 10 bases of the junction left unmatched. The CDR3 length is 15 residues. Germline CDR1 reads MDHEN; CDR2 reads SYDVKM. As DNA, the CDR3 is TGTGCCAGCAGCCCCAGGGGGAGTTGGGACAATGAGCAGTTCTTC. Protein sequence: CASSPRGSWDNEQFF.

The chain has TRBV5-6 and TRBJ2-3, with 8 positions matching TRBD1. Germline loops: CDR1 SGHDT, CDR2 YYEEEE. The CDR3 length is 17 residues. V shed 0 bases, J shed 2 bases, and the junction held 8 bases outside the gene matches. This chain's CDR3 is CASSLAGWDRNTDTQYF. In DNA, the CDR3 is TGTGCCAGCAGCTTGGCCGGCTGGGACAGGAACACAGATACGCAGTATTTT.